This entry describes one TCR beta chain. This sample was taken from a study of cytomegalovirus exposure and HLA in healthy donors. V was clipped by 2 bases and J by 4 bases, with 10 bases between them. Looked up from germline, CDR1 is SGHTA and CDR2 is FQGNSA. The CDR3 contains 14 residues. Clones were sequenced by immunoSEQ multiplex PCR, and TCRdb holds only the in-frame ones, with some missing. The data hold roughly 100,000 clones, with around 87% observed a single time. The chain links TRBV7-2 to TRBJ2-3; maybe TRBD1 (6 bases). The sequenced sample was PBMCs. The receptor comes from a woman aged 18-30 years in good health and CMV-seropositive. CDR3 bases: TGTGCCAGCAGCTTAACAGGGAGATCAGATACGCAGTATTTT. Protein sequence: CASSLTGRSDTQYF. The full variable domain, completed using reference TRBV7-2 and TRBJ2-3, is GAGVSQSPSNKVTEKGKDVELRCDPISGHTALYWYRQSLGQGLEFLIYFQGNSAPDKSGLPSDRFSAERTGGSVSTLTIQRTQQEDSAVYLCASSLTGRSDTQYFGPGTRLTVL.